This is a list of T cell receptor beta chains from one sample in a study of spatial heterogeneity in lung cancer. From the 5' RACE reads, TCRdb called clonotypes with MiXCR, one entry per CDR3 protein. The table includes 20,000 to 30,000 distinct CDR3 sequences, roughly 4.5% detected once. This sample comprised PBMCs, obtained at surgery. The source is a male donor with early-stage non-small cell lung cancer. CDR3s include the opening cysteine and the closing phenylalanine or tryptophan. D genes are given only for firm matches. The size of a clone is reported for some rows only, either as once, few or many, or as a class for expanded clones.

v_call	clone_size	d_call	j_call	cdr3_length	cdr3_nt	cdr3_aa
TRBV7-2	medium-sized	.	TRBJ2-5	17	TGTGCCAGCAGTCTCACCGCCACAGGGGGGGCAAAAGAGACCCAGTACTTC	CASSLTATGGAKETQYF
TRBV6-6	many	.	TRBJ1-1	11	TGTGCCAGCAGTCAGGGAGTAGAGGCTTTCTTT	CASSQGVEAFF
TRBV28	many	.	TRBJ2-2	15	TGTGCCAGCAGTTCGCCGGTCCCGGGGACCGGGGAGCTGTTTTTT	CASSSPVPGTGELFF
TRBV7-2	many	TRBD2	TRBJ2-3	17	TGTGCCAGCAGCTCAGCTACTAGCGGGGGGACCACAGATACGCAGTATTTT	CASSSATSGGTTDTQYF
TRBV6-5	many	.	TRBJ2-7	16	TGTGCCAGCAGTACCGAGGAGGGGGCTCTCTCCTACGAGCAGTACTTC	CASSTEEGALSYEQYF
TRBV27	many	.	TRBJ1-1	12	TGTGCCAGCAGTGGAACGGGATCTGAAGCTTTCTTT	CASSGTGSEAFF
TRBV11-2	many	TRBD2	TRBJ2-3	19	TGTGCCAGCAGCATCTCGCCGGGACTAGCGGGGGGGCAATTAGATACGCAGTATTTT	CASSISPGLAGGQLDTQYF
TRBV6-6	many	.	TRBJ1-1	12	TGTGCCAGCAGTTCCCCCGACACTGAAGCTTTCTTT	CASSSPDTEAFF
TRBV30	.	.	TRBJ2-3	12	TGTGCCTGGACCGGTGGGGGAGATACGCAGTATTTT	CAWTGGGDTQYF
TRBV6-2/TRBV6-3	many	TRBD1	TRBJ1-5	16	TGTGCCAGCAGTTCCCCACAGGGGGCTGGTGGTCAGCCCCAGCATTTT	CASSSPQGAGGQPQHF
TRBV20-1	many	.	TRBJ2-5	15	TGCAGTGCTAGATCTGGGAGACAGTCTCAAGAGACCCAGTACTTC	CSARSGRQSQETQYF
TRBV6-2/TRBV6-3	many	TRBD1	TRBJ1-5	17	TGTGCCAGCAGTTACGTCGCCGAGACAGGGACTCATCAGCCCCAGCATTTT	CASSYVAETGTHQPQHF
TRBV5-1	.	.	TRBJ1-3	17	TGCGCCAGCAGACCATCACCTCCAGGGTCCTCTGGAAACACCATATATTTT	CASRPSPPGSSGNTIYF
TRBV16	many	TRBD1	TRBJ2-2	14	TGTGCCAGCAGCGGGACAGGCGGCACCGGGGAGCTGTTTTTT	CASSGTGGTGELFF
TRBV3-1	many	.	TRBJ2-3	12	TGTGCCAGCAGCCAATCATTAAATACGCAGTATTTT	CASSQSLNTQYF
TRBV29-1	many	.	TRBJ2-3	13	TGCAGCGTTGAGCGGGTCCTACAGGATACGCAGTATTTT	CSVERVLQDTQYF
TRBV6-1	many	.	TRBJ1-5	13	TGTGCCAGCGGGGGTTATAGCAATCAGCCCCAGCATTTT	CASGGYSNQPQHF
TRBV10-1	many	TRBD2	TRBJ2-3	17	TGCGCCAGCAGTGATTCACAGACTAGCGGGAGCACAGATACGCAGTATTTT	CASSDSQTSGSTDTQYF
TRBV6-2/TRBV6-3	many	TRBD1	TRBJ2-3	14	TGTGCCAGCACCCGACAGGGATTCACAGATACGCAGTATTTT	CASTRQGFTDTQYF
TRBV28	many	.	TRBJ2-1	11	TGTGCCAGCAGTGCTAACAGGGTGGGGTTCTTC	CASSANRVGFF
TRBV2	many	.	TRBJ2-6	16	TGTGCCAGCGAGAATGGGATTTACTCTGGGGCCAACGTCCTGACTTTC	CASENGIYSGANVLTF
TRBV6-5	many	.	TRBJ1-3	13	TGTGCCAGCAGTGTACAAGATCAGAACACCATATATTTT	CASSVQDQNTIYF
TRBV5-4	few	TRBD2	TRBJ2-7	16	TGTGCCAGCAGCTTGGAGACGGCTAGCGGGAGAAGGGAGCAGTACTTC	CASSLETASGRREQYF
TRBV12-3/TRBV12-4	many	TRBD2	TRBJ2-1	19	TGTGCCAGCAGCACCCCAGTGCGGGGGGCCCAGAGCTCCTACAATGAGCAGTTCTTC	CASSTPVRGAQSSYNEQFF
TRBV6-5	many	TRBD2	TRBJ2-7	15	TGTGCCAGCAGCACTGCGGGGCGGGGGACCTACGAGCAGTACTTC	CASSTAGRGTYEQYF
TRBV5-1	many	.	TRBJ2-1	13	TGCGCCAGCAGCCCAACAGCCTACAATGAGCAGTTCTTC	CASSPTAYNEQFF
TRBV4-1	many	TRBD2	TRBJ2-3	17	TGCGCCAGCAGCCAAGACGAGCGGGGGACCCTCACAGATACGCAGTATTTT	CASSQDERGTLTDTQYF
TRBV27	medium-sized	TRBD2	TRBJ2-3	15	TGTGCCACCCGACTAGCGGGGGGACCCACAGATACGCAGTATTTT	CATRLAGGPTDTQYF
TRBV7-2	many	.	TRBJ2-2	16	TGTGCCAGCAGCTTAGGGGGTAACCAGAACACCGGGGAGCTGTTTTTT	CASSLGGNQNTGELFF
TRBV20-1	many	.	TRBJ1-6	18	TGCAGTGCTAGACGCCAGGGAGTAAGAAGCTCCTATAATTCACCCCTCCACTTT	CSARRQGVRSSYNSPLHF
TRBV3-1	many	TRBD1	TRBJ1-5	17	TGTGCCAGCAGCCAAGATCTGCGACAGGGCGCGGGTCAGCCCCAGCATTTT	CASSQDLRQGAGQPQHF
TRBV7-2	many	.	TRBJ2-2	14	TGTGCCAGCAGCCCCGGACAGACCACCGGGGAGCTGTTTTTT	CASSPGQTTGELFF
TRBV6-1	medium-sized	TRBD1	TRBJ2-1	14	TGTGCCAGCAGGGGACAGACAGTCTACAATGAGCAGTTCTTC	CASRGQTVYNEQFF
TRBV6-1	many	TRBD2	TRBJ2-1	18	TGTGCCAGCGAAGGACTAGCGGGAGACCCTAGGACCTACAATGAGCAGTTCTTC	CASEGLAGDPRTYNEQFF
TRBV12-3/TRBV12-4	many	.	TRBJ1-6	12	TGTGCCAGCAGTTTAGAGGGTTCACCCCTCCACTTT	CASSLEGSPLHF
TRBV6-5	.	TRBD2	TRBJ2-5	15	TGTGCCAGCAGTTACCTTAGCGGGGCATGGGAGACCCAGTACTTC	CASSYLSGAWETQYF
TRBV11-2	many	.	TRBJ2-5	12	TGTGCCAGCAGTTTGACGGAAGAGACCCAGTACTTC	CASSLTEETQYF
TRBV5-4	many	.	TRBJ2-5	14	TGTGCCAGCAGCGAGATGTGGTTGAGAGAGACCCAGTACTTC	CASSEMWLRETQYF
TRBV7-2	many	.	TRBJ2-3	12	TGTGCCAGCAGCCCCTACACAGATACGCAGTATTTT	CASSPYTDTQYF
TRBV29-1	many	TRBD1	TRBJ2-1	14	TGCAGCGCCGGACAGGGGATCTCCTACAATGAGCAGTTCTTC	CSAGQGISYNEQFF
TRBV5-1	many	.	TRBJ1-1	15	TGCGCCAGCAGCTTGTTCGGGGTCATGAACACTGAAGCTTTCTTT	CASSLFGVMNTEAFF
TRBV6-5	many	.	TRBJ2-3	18	TGTGCCAGCAGAAGAGGACCAGGGCGGGCACCTAGCACAGATACGCAGTATTTT	CASRRGPGRAPSTDTQYF
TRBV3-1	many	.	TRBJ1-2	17	TGTGCCAGCAGCCAAGAAAGCCTGGGCCGTGGTTCCTATGGCTACACCTTC	CASSQESLGRGSYGYTF
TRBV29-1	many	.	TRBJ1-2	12	TGCAGCGTTGACGAGGTCCCCCGCGGCTACACCTTC	CSVDEVPRGYTF
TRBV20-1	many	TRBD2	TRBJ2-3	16	TGCAGTGCCCTGCCCCCCCTGGGGGGGAGCCCAGATACGCAGTATTTT	CSALPPLGGSPDTQYF
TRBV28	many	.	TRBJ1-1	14	TGTGCCAGCACCCTCATCCGGACTGACACTGAAGCTTTCTTT	CASTLIRTDTEAFF
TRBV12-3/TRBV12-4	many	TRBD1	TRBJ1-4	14	TGTGCCAGCAGTCCGGGACAGAATAATGAAAAACTGTTTTTT	CASSPGQNNEKLFF
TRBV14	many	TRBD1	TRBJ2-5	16	TGTGCCAGCAGCCAAGCAATCCCAGGGGGCGCAGAGACCCAGTACTTC	CASSQAIPGGAETQYF
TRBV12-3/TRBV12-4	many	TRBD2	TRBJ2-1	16	TGTGCCAGCAGTTTTGAGGCGAGCGGGAGAGGTCATGAGCAGTTCTTC	CASSFEASGRGHEQFF
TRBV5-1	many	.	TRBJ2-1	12	TGCGCCAGCAGCTTAATGGGGGACGAGCAGTTCTTC	CASSLMGDEQFF
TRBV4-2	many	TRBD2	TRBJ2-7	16	TGTGCCAGCAGCCAAGCGGCGGGGGGGGCAGGGCTCGAGCAGTACTTC	CASSQAAGGAGLEQYF
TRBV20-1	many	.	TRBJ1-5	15	TGCAGTGCTAGAGGGGGGGCGCGGAGCAATCAGCCCCAGCATTTT	CSARGGARSNQPQHF
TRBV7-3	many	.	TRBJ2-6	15	TGTGCCACTACGGACCACGTATCTGGGGCCAACGTCCTGACTTTC	CATTDHVSGANVLTF